The 25 T cell receptor beta chains below come from one sample, sequenced in a study of beta chain features in type 1 diabetes. Isolated RNA was reverse transcribed in full, so expressed TCRB transcripts were sequenced. The repertoire was sequenced with immunoSEQ multiplex PCR; TCRdb's copy has only in-frame clones and lacks some. The sample shows about 180,000 clones, about an eighth of them seen only once. The specimen sequenced was central memory CD4+ T cells from blood. These receptors originate from a woman aged 18-35 years in good health.

This clone was counted between two and nine times. This chain uses TRBV25-1 with TRBJ2-3; TRBD2 matches 7 bases. The J segment lost 2 bases and the V segment lost 1 base, leaving 6 bases of the junction unmatched. The CDR3 is 16 amino acids. Germline V gives CDR1 MGHDK, CDR2 SYGVNS. For the CDR3, the DNA is TGTGCCAGCAGTGAATGGGGGGGAGGGGCCACAGATACGCAGTATTTT. Residues: CASSEWGGGATDTQYF.

The rearrangement uses TRBV7-8 and TRBJ2-7; 7 bases match TRBD2. Germline V gene data show CDR1 as SGHVS and CDR2 as FQNEAQ. The CDR3 is 13 amino acids. J was trimmed by 3 bases and V by 3 bases; bases with no gene match: 2. The chain's CDR3 is CASSFSGRYEQYF. For the CDR3, the DNA is TGTGCCAGCAGCTTTAGCGGGCGCTACGAGCAGTACTTC.

V and J are TRBV7-2 and TRBJ2-7, with 7 bases aligning to TRBD1. CDR3 length equals 14 residues. V lost 6 bases to trimming and J lost 0 bases; unmatched junction nucleotides: 5. CDR1 SGHTA and CDR2 FQGNSA come from the germline V gene. This chain's CDR3 is CASSSYRGSYEQYF. DNA for the CDR3: TGTGCCAGCAGTTCATACAGGGGCTCCTACGAGCAGTACTTC.

This clone has only a few counts. This rearrangement joins TRBV18 to TRBJ2-7; TRBD1 might be the D (7 bases). The CDR3 is made up of 13 amino acids. Trimming shortened V by 1 base and J by 11 bases, and 15 bases separated the two germline ends. CDR1 KGHSH and CDR2 LQKENI come from the germline V gene. Here the CDR3 DNA reads TGTGCCAGCTCACCACTCGGTACAGGGGAGGAGTACTTC. This translates into CASSPLGTGEEYF.

This clone was detected only a few times. The chain links TRBV5-1 to TRBJ1-2; D possibly corresponds to TRBD1 (6 bases). Trimming pared 0 bases from V and 8 bases from J, leaving 17 bases between. This CDR3 comprises 15 residues. Germline V gene data show CDR1 as SGHRS and CDR2 as YFSETQ. In DNA form, the CDR3 reads TGCGCCAGCAGCTTGGGACACCAGGGGTTCGGAGGCTACACCTTC. Protein: CASSLGHQGFGGYTF.

This clone was seen only a few times. The V gene is TRBV4-3, the J gene TRBJ1-2; D unclear. CDR1 is LGHNA, CDR2 YSLEER, per germline. Trimming removed 3 bases at V and 5 bases at J, with 19 bases between. The CDR3 is 16 amino acids. Here the CDR3 reads CASSQGSDSEGYGYTF. The CDR3, as DNA: TGCGCCAGCAGCCAGGGTTCGGACTCCGAAGGGTATGGCTACACCTTC.

A remark on this clone: Different DNA sequences within this sample yield the same CDR3. The CDR3 region is CASSPRQGSTEAFF. The CDR3, as DNA: TGTGCCAGCTCACCACGACAGGGCAGCACTGAAGCTTTCTTT. The rearrangement joins TRBV18 to TRBJ1-1; 7 positions match TRBD1. The CDR3 has 14 amino acids. Trimming cost V 1 base and J 4 bases; bases outside gene matches: 3. The germline V gene encodes CDR1 KGHSH and CDR2 LQKENI.

The chain couples TRBV28 to TRBJ2-3; 14 bases align to TRBD2. The ends lost 4 bases at V and 4 bases at J; junction bases unmatched: 1. Germline V gene sequence: CDR1 MDHEN, CDR2 SYDVKM. The CDR3 has 15 amino acids. The CDR3 DNA reads as TGTGCCAGCAGTTCGGGACTAGCGGGAGCAGATACGCAGTATTTT. Translated: CASSSGLAGADTQYF.

The chain combines TRBV11-3 with TRBJ1-1; D ambiguous. V lost 6 bases to trimming and J lost 4 bases, with 15 bases between them. Germline V gives CDR1 SGHNT, CDR2 YENEEA. The CDR3 extends over 14 amino acids. The CDR3 sequence: CASSFTGGSTEAFF. The DNA of the CDR3 is TGTGCCAGCAGTTTTACGGGTGGGAGCACTGAAGCTTTCTTT.

The rearrangement joins TRBV27 to TRBJ2-2; 12 positions agree with TRBD2. The CDR3 sequence is 19 residues long. Trimming removed 6 bases from V and 4 bases from J; junction bases left unmatched: 15. Germline V gives CDR1 MNHEY, CDR2 SMNVEV (reference sequence). CDR3 residues: CASRRFMLAGGPGTGELFF. The DNA of the CDR3 is TGTGCCAGCAGGAGATTTATGCTAGCGGGAGGGCCAGGCACCGGGGAGCTGTTTTTT.

This chain uses TRBV5-5 with TRBJ2-1; the D is unclear. Germline V gene data show CDR1 as SGHKS and CDR2 as YYEKEE (reference sequence). This CDR3 is built from 12 residues. Trimming cost V 1 base and J 7 bases, with 6 bases left between them. CDR3 protein: CASSLRANEQFF. The CDR3 DNA follows: TGTGCCAGCAGCTTGCGAGCAAATGAGCAGTTCTTC.

This clone was found a few times. The chain has TRBV15 and TRBJ2-3; 8 bases fit TRBD2. The V gene's germline CDR1 is LNHNV and CDR2 YYDKDF (reference sequence). The CDR3 loop spans 16 amino acids. The V gene end was trimmed by 0 bases and the J gene end by 4 bases; junction bases not matched to a gene: 6. This CDR3 is CATSREAGAMPDTQYF. DNA for the CDR3: TGTGCCACCAGCAGAGAAGCGGGAGCCATGCCAGATACGCAGTATTTT.

This chain links TRBV5-1 with TRBJ1-2, with 11 bases that match TRBD1. CDR1 and CDR2 from the germline V gene are SGHRS and YFSETQ. V shed 2 bases and J 4 bases; nucleotides not matched to a gene: 4. This CDR3 has 15 amino acids. CDR3 in amino acids: CASSFGTGGIYGYTF. CDR3 sequence (DNA): TGCGCCAGCAGCTTTGGGACAGGGGGAATCTATGGCTACACCTTC.

The rearrangement links TRBV7-6 to TRBJ2-7; TRBD2 is a possible D gene (5 bases). V was cut by 5 bases and J by 6 bases, with 23 bases left in between. The CDR3 sequence is 16 residues long. The germline V gene encodes CDR1 SGHVS and CDR2 FNYEAQ. The CDR3 here is CASSPRPRLAIGEQYF. CDR3 in DNA: TGTGCCAGCAGCCCGCGGCCGCGGCTAGCAATCGGCGAGCAGTACTTC.

V gene TRBV28 combines with J gene TRBJ2-1; 14 bases match TRBD2. Germline lookup yields CDR1 MDHEN and CDR2 SYDVKM. The CDR3 covers 17 residues. With 5 bases clipped from V and 6 bases from J, the junction kept 9 bases outside the gene matches. CDR3 in amino acids: CASSGTSGSIRGNEQFF. The CDR3 bases are TGTGCCAGCAGTGGGACTAGCGGGAGTATTCGAGGCAATGAGCAGTTCTTC.

This clone was detected a few times. CDR3 in amino acids: CASSVPGFNGYTF. The DNA of the CDR3 is TGTGCCAGCAGCGTCCCGGGATTTAATGGCTACACCTTC. The chain combines TRBV9 with TRBJ1-2, with no clear D. Looked up from germline, CDR1 is SGDLS and CDR2 is YYNGEE. V lost 2 bases to trimming and J lost 6 bases, with 11 bases between them. This CDR3 has 13 amino acids.

Only a few counts were recorded for this clone. The identical CDR3 is also encoded by other nucleotide sequences in the sample. V and J are TRBV14 and TRBJ1-2, with D possibly TRBD1 on 6 matching bases. The CDR3 is made up of 13 amino acids. Germline lookup yields CDR1 SGHDN and CDR2 FVKESK. Trimming pared 4 bases from V and 3 bases from J, leaving 9 bases between. The CDR3, as DNA: TGTGCCAGCAGCCGCGGACAGTACTATGGCTACACCTTC. Its protein is CASSRGQYYGYTF.

This clone has only a few counts. The V gene is TRBV18, the J gene TRBJ2-1; tentative D call: TRBD2 (6 bases). Germline-derived CDR1 and CDR2 are KGHSH and LQKENI. This CDR3 contains 14 residues. Trimming cost V 3 bases and J 8 bases, with 14 bases left between them. The DNA for the CDR3 is TGTGCCAGCTCACCGGGACTTAGTATCGATGAGCAGTTCTTC. This codes for CASSPGLSIDEQFF.

This clone has only a few counts. The rearrangement uses TRBV15 and TRBJ2-2; tentatively, D is TRBD1 (6 bases). The CDR3 has 15 amino acids. V was clipped by 5 bases and J by 2 bases, with 12 bases between them. Germline V gives CDR1 LNHNV, CDR2 YYDKDF (reference sequence). The CDR3 bases are TGTGCCACCAGCCCTAGACAGGCTAACACCGGGGAGCTGTTTTTT. Translation gives CATSPRQANTGELFF.

The V call is TRBV29-1, the J call TRBJ2-1, with a weak D call TRBD2 (6 bases). Germline-derived CDR1 and CDR2 are SQVTM and ANQGSEA. This CDR3 contains 14 residues. Trimming left V 3 bases short and J 2 bases short, with 11 bases between. CDR3 coding DNA: TGCAGCGTTGAGCGGGGAGGAACCTACAATGAGCAGTTCTTC. Protein: CSVERGGTYNEQFF.

The CDR3 bases are TGCAGTGCTAGGAGGGATGAAAAACTGTTTTTT. Its translation is CSARRDEKLFF. The chain joins TRBV20-1 to TRBJ1-4; D not resolved. The germline gives CDR1 DFQATT, CDR2 SNEGSKA (reference sequence). Trimming pared 3 bases from V and 6 bases from J, leaving 5 bases between. CDR3 length: 11 residues.

The gene calls are TRBV15 and TRBJ2-7; 8 bases align to TRBD1. V lost 5 bases, J lost 3 bases, and 12 bases stayed unmatched. The CDR3 sequence is 16 residues long. Germline CDR1 is LNHNV and CDR2 is YYDKDF (reference sequence). The CDR3 sequence: CATSAFDRGLHYEQYF. CDR3 bases: TGTGCCACCAGCGCCTTCGACAGGGGCCTTCACTACGAGCAGTACTTC.

This clone was detected a few times. This chain uses TRBV27 with TRBJ2-7, with D possibly being TRBD2 (6 bases). The germline V gene has CDR1 MNHEY and CDR2 SMNVEV (reference sequence). V dropped 4 bases and J dropped 2 bases, with 12 bases sitting between them. The CDR3 runs 14 residues. CDR3 loop: CASSSAGFPYEQYF. CDR3 coding DNA: TGTGCCAGCAGTTCGGCGGGGTTCCCCTACGAGCAGTACTTC.

This clone was counted many times. The rearrangement links TRBV6-5 to TRBJ2-7; 12 nucleotides align to TRBD2. This CDR3 contains 15 residues. The V gene's germline CDR1 is MNHEY and CDR2 SVGAGI. The junction had 5 bases not matched to a gene; V was cut back by 5 bases and J by 3 bases. CDR3 DNA sequence: TGTGCCAGCAGTCGGACTAGCGGGACCTACTACGAGCAGTACTTC. This gives the protein CASSRTSGTYYEQYF.

For the CDR3, the DNA is TGTGCCAGCAGCGATCCAGGGGTTACGGGTTACAATGAGCAGTTCTTC. Its translation: CASSDPGVTGYNEQFF. The chain joins TRBV7-2 to TRBJ2-1; TRBD1 is a possible D gene (6 bases). Germline V gives CDR1 SGHTA, CDR2 FQGNSA. Trimming took 5 bases from V and 4 from J, leaving 18 bases between them. This CDR3 is built from 16 residues.